These T cell receptor beta chains were read from a single sample in a study of cytomegalovirus exposure and HLA in healthy donors. The table came from immunoSEQ multiplex PCR; TCRdb's copy has only in-frame clones and leaves some out. The table lists over 100,000 clones, approximately 76% of them singletons, with around 8% in the top ten. Sequenced sample: PBMCs. These TCRs come from a man aged 40-49 years in good health and CMV-seronegative. Each CDR3 is given with its conserved first and last residue. D genes are given only for firm matches. Expanded clones are given a class, and other clones once, few, many or no size at all.

d_gene | j_gene | abundance | v_gene | CDR3nt | CDR3aa
NA | TRBJ1-1 | NA | TRBV5-4 | TGTGCCAGCAGCCCAATAGGGGTCACTGAAGCTTTCTTT | CASSPIGVTEAFF
TRBD2 | TRBJ2-3 | NA | TRBV25-1 | TGTGCCAGCAGTGATCCCCGACTAGCGGGGGGGAGCACAGATACGCAGTATTTT | CASSDPRLAGGSTDTQYF
TRBD2 | TRBJ2-5 | NA | TRBV7-3 | TGTGCCAGCAGTCCATCGGCGGGGGGTCAAGAGACCCAGTACTTC | CASSPSAGGQETQYF
TRBD2 | TRBJ2-5 | NA | TRBV30 | TGTGCCTGGAGTCCCCCGGGGGGGACCCAGTACTTC | CAWSPPGGTQYF
NA | TRBJ2-3 | NA | TRBV7-9 | TGTGCCAGCAGCTACAGGACAACCACAGATACGCAGTATTTT | CASSYRTTTDTQYF
NA | TRBJ1-4 | NA | TRBV21-1 | TGTGCCAGCAGCAAAGGACAGGGGACTGAAAAACTGTTTTTT | CASSKGQGTEKLFF
NA | TRBJ1-5 | NA | TRBV28 | TGTGCCAGCACAAACGGTGAAGGCAATCAGCCCCAGCATTTT | CASTNGEGNQPQHF
NA | TRBJ1-2 | NA | TRBV4-2 | TGTGCCAGCAGCCAAGGTACTAACTATGGCTACACCTTC | CASSQGTNYGYTF
NA | TRBJ2-3 | NA | TRBV18 | TGTGCCAGCTCACGTCCGGGAACAGGGATAGTCGATACGCAGTATTTT | CASSRPGTGIVDTQYF
TRBD1 | TRBJ1-2 | NA | TRBV5-1 | TGCGCCAGCAGCTTGGAACGACAGGGTGGCTACACCTTC | CASSLERQGGYTF
TRBD2 | TRBJ2-5 | NA | TRBV7-9 | TGTGCCAGCAGCCCAAGGTGGCGGGGGGACCAAGGGACCCAGTACTTC | CASSPRWRGDQGTQYF
NA | TRBJ2-7 | NA | TRBV27 | TGTGCCAGCAGTTTTAGGGGCCCTTCCTACGAGCAGTACTTC | CASSFRGPSYEQYF
NA | TRBJ2-3 | NA | TRBV9 | TGTGCCAGCAGCGTAGGCGGAGGGCGCACAGATACGCAGTATTTT | CASSVGGGRTDTQYF
TRBD1 | TRBJ2-7 | NA | TRBV9 | TGTGCCAGCAGCCCAGCACCAGGGGGAGAGCAGTACTTC | CASSPAPGGEQYF
TRBD2 | TRBJ2-3 | NA | TRBV11-1 | TGTGCCAGCTACCCGGGACTAGCGGGGTCGACAGATACGCAGTATTTT | CASYPGLAGSTDTQYF
NA | TRBJ1-1 | NA | TRBV5-6 | TGTGCCAGCAGCTTGGTGAGAGGGGAAGCTTTCTTT | CASSLVRGEAFF
TRBD2 | TRBJ2-1 | NA | TRBV19 | TGTGCCAGTAGTATCGTCGTAGGTAGCGGGCTTTACAATGAGCAGTTCTTC | CASSIVVGSGLYNEQFF
NA | TRBJ2-5 | NA | TRBV7-3 | TGTGCCAGCAGCCCGGACGGGAGCCAAGAGACCCAGTACTTC | CASSPDGSQETQYF
NA | TRBJ2-1 | once | TRBV7-8 | TGTGCCAGCAGCTTATCCTCTACAGGGGGGGGGTTCTTC | CASSLSSTGGGFF
NA | TRBJ2-5 | NA | TRBV4-3 | TGCGCCAGCAGCCAAGAGGCATACCAAGAGACCCAGTACTTC | CASSQEAYQETQYF
NA | TRBJ2-5 | once | TRBV9 | TGTGCCAGCAGCGTAGACCAGGGTGCGGGGGAGACCCAGTACTTC | CASSVDQGAGETQYF
TRBD1 | TRBJ1-4 | NA | TRBV7-9 | TGTGCCAGCAGCCATGGGGACAGGGATTTTAATGAAAAACTGTTTTTT | CASSHGDRDFNEKLFF
TRBD1 | TRBJ1-1 | once | TRBV9 | TGTGCCAGCAGCGTAGATTTCAGGGGGGACACTGAAGCTTTCTTT | CASSVDFRGDTEAFF
NA | TRBJ2-2 | NA | TRBV2 | TGTGCCGGCGAGGGGGATACGGCCGGGGAGCTGTTTTTT | CAGEGDTAGELFF
TRBD1 | TRBJ1-5 | NA | TRBV29-1 | TGCAGCGTTGAAGCAAAGTCCGACAGGGGGGGATATAGCAATCAGCCCCAGCATTTT | CSVEAKSDRGGYSNQPQHF
NA | TRBJ1-6 | few | TRBV5-5 | TGTGCCAGCAGCTTGCGGGGGAAAGGTTCACCCCTCCACTTT | CASSLRGKGSPLHF
NA | TRBJ1-2 | NA | TRBV27 | TGTGCCAGCAGTTTTGGGAGGTTTGGCGGCTACACCTTC | CASSFGRFGGYTF
NA | TRBJ1-4 | NA | TRBV28 | TGTGCCAGCAGTTTAACAGAGATTGCATCTGAAAAACTGTTTTTT | CASSLTEIASEKLFF
NA | TRBJ1-1 | NA | TRBV29-1 | TGCAGCGTTTCGGAGGGAACTGAAGCTTTCTTT | CSVSEGTEAFF
TRBD1 | TRBJ2-5 | NA | TRBV29-1 | TGCAGCGTTGGACAGGGGGGAGAGACCCAGTACTTC | CSVGQGGETQYF
NA | TRBJ1-2 | NA | TRBV29-1 | TGCAGCGTTGGGGTTCCAGGGGTGTATGGCTACACCTTC | CSVGVPGVYGYTF
NA | TRBJ1-3 | NA | TRBV6-5 | TGTGCCAGCCGCATGTCGGACTACTCTGGAAACACCATATATTTT | CASRMSDYSGNTIYF
TRBD1 | TRBJ1-3 | few | TRBV2 | TGTGCCAGCAGTGAAGCGCCCAGGGGGATATTCTTAAACACCATATATTTT | CASSEAPRGIFLNTIYF
NA | TRBJ2-5 | NA | TRBV4-3 | TGCGCCAGCAGCCAAGATCTAGGGCGGGGACGGACCCAGTACTTC | CASSQDLGRGRTQYF
TRBD1 | TRBJ1-1 | NA | TRBV6-5 | TGTGCCAGCAGTTACTATTGGGACAGGGTTCATCGTTTAGCTTTCTTT | CASSYYWDRVHRLAFF
TRBD1 | TRBJ1-4 | NA | TRBV5-1 | TGCGCCAGCAGCTCCCGACAGGGCGGAGAGAATGAAAAACTGTTTTTT | CASSSRQGGENEKLFF
TRBD2 | TRBJ2-1 | NA | TRBV9 | TGTGCCAGCAGCGTATCGTCTAGCGGGGCTGTTTGGCAGTTCTTC | CASSVSSSGAVWQFF
TRBD2 | TRBJ2-5 | once | TRBV5-4 | TGTGCCAGCAGCCCGGGTGGACTAGCGGGCAACCAAGAGACCCAGTACTTC | CASSPGGLAGNQETQYF
TRBD1 | TRBJ2-3 | NA | TRBV7-6 | TGTGCCAGCAGCGATCGACAGGGGTGGGCAGATACGCAGTATTTT | CASSDRQGWADTQYF
TRBD1 | TRBJ1-5 | NA | TRBV5-6 | TGTGCCAGCAGCCCCGGGACAGGGGGCTTCGATCAGCCCCAGCATTTT | CASSPGTGGFDQPQHF
NA | TRBJ1-4 | NA | TRBV7-2 | TGTGCCAGCAGCTTAGGGATCGGCGGAACAACTAATGAAAAACTGTTTTTT | CASSLGIGGTTNEKLFF
TRBD1 | TRBJ2-1 | NA | TRBV2 | TGTGCCAGCAGAACGGACAGGGGGCGCACCGATGAGCAGTTCTTC | CASRTDRGRTDEQFF
TRBD1 | TRBJ1-5 | NA | TRBV7-9 | TGTGCCAGCAGCTTAGCAGAGACAGGGGTTCAGCCCCAGCATTTT | CASSLAETGVQPQHF
NA | TRBJ2-7 | NA | TRBV7-8 | TGTGCCAGCAGCCCCGTCCCGGGACTGCTGACCTACGAGCAGTACTTC | CASSPVPGLLTYEQYF
TRBD2 | TRBJ2-3 | few | TRBV4-3 | TGCGCCAGCAGCCAAGATAGGGCTAGCGGGGGACTAACTAGCACAGATACGCAGTATTTT | CASSQDRASGGLTSTDTQYF
TRBD1 | TRBJ1-1 | NA | TRBV19 | TGTGCCACTACCTGGGACAGGGGCCACACTGAAGCTTTCTTT | CATTWDRGHTEAFF
NA | TRBJ1-3 | NA | TRBV30 | TGTGCCTGGAGTGGTGACACTGGAAACACCATATATTTT | CAWSGDTGNTIYF
NA | TRBJ1-2 | NA | TRBV27 | TGTGCCAGCACCCCCCGTGGCTACACCTTC | CASTPRGYTF
NA | TRBJ1-5 | NA | TRBV21-1 | TGTGCCGGGAGCAGCAGGAATCAGCCCCAGCATTTT | CAGSSRNQPQHF
TRBD2 | TRBJ2-3 | NA | TRBV15 | TGTGCCACCAGCAGAGAGGCAGGACTAGCGGGGGGAAGAACGAGCACAGATACGCAGTATTTT | CATSREAGLAGGRTSTDTQYF
NA | TRBJ1-6 | NA | TRBV5-4 | TGTGCCAGCAGCTTGGATTCAGGGTTTGATTCACCCCTCCACTTT | CASSLDSGFDSPLHF
TRBD1 | TRBJ2-5 | NA | TRBV6-6 | TGTGCCAGCAGCCGGGACAGCAAAGAGACCCAGTACTTC | CASSRDSKETQYF
NA | TRBJ1-4 | NA | TRBV19 | TGTGCCAGTAGCCGACCGGGGGACGGGGGTAATGAAAAACTGTTTTTT | CASSRPGDGGNEKLFF
NA | TRBJ1-4 | few | TRBV28 | TGTGCCAGCTTAGGAGGTCTGGCTGAAAAACTGTTTTTT | CASLGGLAEKLFF
NA | TRBJ2-2 | NA | TRBV5-1 | TGCGCCAGCAGCTTGGGTCAGGTGATTACCGGGGAGCTGTTTTTT | CASSLGQVITGELFF